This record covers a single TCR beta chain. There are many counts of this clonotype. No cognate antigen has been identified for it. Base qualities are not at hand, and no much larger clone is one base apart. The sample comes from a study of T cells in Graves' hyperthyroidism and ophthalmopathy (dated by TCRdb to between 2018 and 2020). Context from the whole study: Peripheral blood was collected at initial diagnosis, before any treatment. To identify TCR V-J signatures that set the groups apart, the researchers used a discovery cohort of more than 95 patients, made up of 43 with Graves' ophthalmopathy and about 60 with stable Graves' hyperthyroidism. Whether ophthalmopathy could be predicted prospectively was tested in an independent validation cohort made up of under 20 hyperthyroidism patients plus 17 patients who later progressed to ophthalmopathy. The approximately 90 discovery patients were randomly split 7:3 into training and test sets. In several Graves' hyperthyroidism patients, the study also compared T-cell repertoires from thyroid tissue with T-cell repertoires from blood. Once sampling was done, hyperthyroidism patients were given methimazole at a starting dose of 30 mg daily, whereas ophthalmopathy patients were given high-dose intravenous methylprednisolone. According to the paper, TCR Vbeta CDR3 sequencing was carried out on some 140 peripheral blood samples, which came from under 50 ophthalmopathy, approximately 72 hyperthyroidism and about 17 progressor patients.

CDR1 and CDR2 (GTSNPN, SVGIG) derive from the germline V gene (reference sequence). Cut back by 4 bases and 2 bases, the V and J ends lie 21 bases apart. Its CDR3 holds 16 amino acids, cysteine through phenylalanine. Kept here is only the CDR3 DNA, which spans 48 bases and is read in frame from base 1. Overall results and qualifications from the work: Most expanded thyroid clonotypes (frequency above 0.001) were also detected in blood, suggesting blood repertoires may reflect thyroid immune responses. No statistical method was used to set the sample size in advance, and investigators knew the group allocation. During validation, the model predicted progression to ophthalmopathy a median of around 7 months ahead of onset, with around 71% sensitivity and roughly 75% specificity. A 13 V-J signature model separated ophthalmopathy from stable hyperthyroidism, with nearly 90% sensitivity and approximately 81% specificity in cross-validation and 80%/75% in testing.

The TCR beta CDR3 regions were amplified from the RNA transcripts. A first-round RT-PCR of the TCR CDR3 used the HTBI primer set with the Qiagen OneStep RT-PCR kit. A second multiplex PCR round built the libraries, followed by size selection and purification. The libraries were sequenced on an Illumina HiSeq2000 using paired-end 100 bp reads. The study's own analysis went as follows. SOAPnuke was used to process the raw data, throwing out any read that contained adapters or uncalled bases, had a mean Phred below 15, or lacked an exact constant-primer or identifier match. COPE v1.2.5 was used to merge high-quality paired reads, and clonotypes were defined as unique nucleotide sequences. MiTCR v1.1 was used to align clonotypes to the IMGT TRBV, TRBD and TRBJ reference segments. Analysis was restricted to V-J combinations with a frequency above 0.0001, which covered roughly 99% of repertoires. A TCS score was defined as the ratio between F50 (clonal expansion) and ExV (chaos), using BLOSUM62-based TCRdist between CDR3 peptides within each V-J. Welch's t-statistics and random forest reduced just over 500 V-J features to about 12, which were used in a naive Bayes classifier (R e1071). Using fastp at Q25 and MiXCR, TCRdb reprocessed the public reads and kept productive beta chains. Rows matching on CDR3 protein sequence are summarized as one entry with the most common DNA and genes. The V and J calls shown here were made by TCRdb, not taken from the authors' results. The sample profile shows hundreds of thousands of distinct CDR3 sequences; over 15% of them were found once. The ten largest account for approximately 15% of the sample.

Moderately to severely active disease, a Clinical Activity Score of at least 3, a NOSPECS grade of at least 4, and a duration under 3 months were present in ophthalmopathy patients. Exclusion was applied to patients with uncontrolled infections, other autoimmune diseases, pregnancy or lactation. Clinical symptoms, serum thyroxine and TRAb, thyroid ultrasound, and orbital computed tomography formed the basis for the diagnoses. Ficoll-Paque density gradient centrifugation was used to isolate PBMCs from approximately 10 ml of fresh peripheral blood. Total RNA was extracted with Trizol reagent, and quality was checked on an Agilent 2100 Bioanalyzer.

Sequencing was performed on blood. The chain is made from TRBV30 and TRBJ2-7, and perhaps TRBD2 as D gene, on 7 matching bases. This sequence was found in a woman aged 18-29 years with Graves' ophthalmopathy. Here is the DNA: TGTGCCTGGAATAAAGCAGCGGGACAAGGACCCTACGAGCAGTACTTC. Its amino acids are CAWNKAAGQGPYEQYF.